This T cell receptor (beta chain) was captured by sequencing in a study of blood T cell repertoires in COVID-19 (dated by TCRdb to about 2020). Background for the entire study: Samples covering the acute and convalescent phases of COVID-19 were provided by collaborators in the United States, Italy and Spain. The prospective study material was composed of cDNA or gDNA derived from T cells, B-cell-depleted T cells, or PBMCs. Subjects who had been exposed to COVID-19, were actively infected with it, or had recovered from it provided the deeply sampled blood TCRbeta repertoires that made up the dataset. The repertoires were released in a freely available public database intended as a resource for research on the immune response to SARS-CoV-2. The samples were drawn from two sources: the first 160 participants of the ongoing ImmuneRACE study, and about 1,300 subjects contributed by 6 global collaborators. A de-identified subject ID, COVID-19 status, age in years and sex were almost always included in the sample metadata. Where available, HLA class I and class II types were obtained from metadata supplied by the sample provider rather than from assay-based typing. Broad study findings and their caveats: How much clinical and demographic metadata was included differed by source and by participant, and the metadata was provided uncurated.

Concerning this clone: Which antigen it targets is not known. No clone much larger than this one lies a single base away; base qualities are absent.

From its cysteine to its phenylalanine, the CDR3 spans 16 amino acids. Only the CDR3 DNA stays, 48 bases, in frame from base 1. At the junction V is shortened by 6 bases and J by 9 bases, with 24 bases in between. Based on the germline V gene, the CDR1 and CDR2 sequences are MDHEN and SYDVKM. Participants in the prospective study were enrolled through a virtual design, were aged about 18 to 100 years, and lived in approximately 25 United States geographic areas. Cohort assignment in the prospective study relied on participant-reported clinical history from a screening survey and a study questionnaire. For ImmuneRACE Cohort 3, a participant was defined as recovered based on two consecutive negative NP/OP PCR tests, clearance by a healthcare professional, or resolution of symptoms. In the prospective study, mobile phlebotomists collected whole blood, serum and a nasopharyngeal or oropharyngeal swab from each participant. Over a roughly 2-month period, participants in the prospective study had the option of providing additional blood draws and questionnaires. Prospective study blood samples were shipped either frozen or at room temperature before DNA extraction.

TCRbeta CDR3 regions were amplified from genomic DNA using the immunoSEQ Assay, a bias-controlled multiplex PCR. The original pipeline was this. Within the assay, amplification of reference gene primers was used to estimate how many nucleated cells each sample contained. To quantify the absolute abundance of each unique TCRbeta CDR3 rearrangement, sequence reads were collapsed and filtered. Productive Simpson clonality was computed per sample as the square root of Simpson's diversity index over productive rearrangements. The source is immuneACCESS, and TCRdb retained only in-frame sequences with V and J called. Part of the clones is not carried over; for the studies checked, unresolved V genes explain less than half of this, and the remainder is unexplained. V and J calls and clone size are those listed in that table; D and trimming were worked out from the DNA. The sample table shows a few hundred thousand clones, and approximately 86% are seen once. 8.3% of the sample is in the top ten clones.

The sample consisted of PBMCs or T cells enriched from blood (not recorded which). The V gene is TRBV28 and the J gene is TRBJ2-1, with the D gene call left open. The source of this sequence is a woman in her sixties or seventies who had recovered from COVID-19. The DNA sequence is as follows: TGTGCCAGCAGCCCCCTGATGGAGCGAATGAATGGTGAGCAGTTCTTC. The encoded protein is CASSPLMERMNGEQFF.